This TCR beta chain was obtained from a study of cytotoxic CD8 clonotypes in ibrutinib-treated CLL. Study-wide background: Median treatment time before response sampling was over ten months, range 6 to 36.

The CDR3 spans 12 residues. Per the germline V gene, CDR1 is SNHLY and CDR2 is FYNNEI. Trimming stripped 10 bases from V and 5 bases from J, with 12 bases between. This clone occurred a few times. This table comes from immunoSEQ multiplex PCR, and its TCRdb copy is limited to in-frame clones, with some not included. The sample records approximately 47,000 clones, 50% to 75% being singletons. The TCR was taken from a human donor with chronic lymphocytic leukemia. The chain combines TRBV2 with TRBJ2-1, with D possibly matching TRBD1 (6 bases). Sample: PBMCs, taken after 24 months of ibrutinib treatment. The CDR3 DNA sequence: TGTGCCATTTCCCCAGGGGACAATGAGCAGTTCTTC. Its translation: CAISPGDNEQFF.